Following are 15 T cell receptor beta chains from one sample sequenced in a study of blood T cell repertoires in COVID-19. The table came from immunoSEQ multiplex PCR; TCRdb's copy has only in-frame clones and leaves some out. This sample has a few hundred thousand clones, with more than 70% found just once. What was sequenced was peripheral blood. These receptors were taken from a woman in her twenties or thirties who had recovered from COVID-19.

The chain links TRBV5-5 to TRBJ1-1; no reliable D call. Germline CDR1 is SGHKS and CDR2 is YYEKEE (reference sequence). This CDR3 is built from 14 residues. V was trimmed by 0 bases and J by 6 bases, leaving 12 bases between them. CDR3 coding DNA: TGTGCCAGCAGCTTGGTCGCAGGTTCCGCTGAAGCTTTCTTT. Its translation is CASSLVAGSAEAFF.

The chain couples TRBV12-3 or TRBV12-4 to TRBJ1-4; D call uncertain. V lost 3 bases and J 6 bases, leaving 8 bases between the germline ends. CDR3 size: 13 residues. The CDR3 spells CASSFLTDEKLFF. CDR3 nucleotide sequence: TGTGCCAGCAGTTTTTTAACAGATGAAAAACTGTTTTTT.

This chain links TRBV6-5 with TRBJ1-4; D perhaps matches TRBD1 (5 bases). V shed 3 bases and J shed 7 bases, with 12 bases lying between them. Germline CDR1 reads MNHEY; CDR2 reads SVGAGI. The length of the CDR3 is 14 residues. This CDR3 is CASSYGTKVEKLFF. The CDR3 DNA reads TGTGCCAGCAGTTATGGGACTAAAGTTGAAAAACTGTTTTTT.

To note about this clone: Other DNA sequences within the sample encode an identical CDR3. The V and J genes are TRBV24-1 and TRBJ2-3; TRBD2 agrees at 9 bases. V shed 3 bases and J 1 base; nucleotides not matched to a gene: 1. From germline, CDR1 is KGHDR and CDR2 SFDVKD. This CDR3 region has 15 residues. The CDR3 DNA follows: TGTGCCACCAGTGATCCTAGCGGGGGCACAGATACGCAGTATTTT. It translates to CATSDPSGGTDTQYF.

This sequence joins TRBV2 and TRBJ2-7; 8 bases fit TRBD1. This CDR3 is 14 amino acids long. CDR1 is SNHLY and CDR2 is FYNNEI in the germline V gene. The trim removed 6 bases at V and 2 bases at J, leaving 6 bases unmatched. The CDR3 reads CASSPWTGTYEQYF. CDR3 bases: TGTGCCAGCAGCCCTTGGACAGGGACCTACGAGCAGTACTTC.

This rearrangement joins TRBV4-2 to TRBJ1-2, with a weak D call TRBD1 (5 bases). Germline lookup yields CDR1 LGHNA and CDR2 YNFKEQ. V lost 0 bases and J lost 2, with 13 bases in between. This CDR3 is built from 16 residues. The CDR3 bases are TGTGCCAGCAGCCAAGATGACCAGGGTTGGAACTATGGCTACACCTTC. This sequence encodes CASSQDDQGWNYGYTF.

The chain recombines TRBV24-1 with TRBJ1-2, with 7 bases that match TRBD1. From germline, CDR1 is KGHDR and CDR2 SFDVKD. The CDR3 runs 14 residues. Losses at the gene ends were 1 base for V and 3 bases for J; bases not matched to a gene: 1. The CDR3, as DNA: TGTGCCACCAGTGATTTTACAGGGGACTATGGCTACACCTTC. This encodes CATSDFTGDYGYTF.

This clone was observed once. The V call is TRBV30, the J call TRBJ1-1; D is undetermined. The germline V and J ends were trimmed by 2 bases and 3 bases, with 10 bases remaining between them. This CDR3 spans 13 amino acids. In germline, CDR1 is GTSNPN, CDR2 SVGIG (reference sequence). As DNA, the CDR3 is TGTGCCTGGAGTCTAACGAGGGACACTGAAGCTTTCTTT. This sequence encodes CAWSLTRDTEAFF. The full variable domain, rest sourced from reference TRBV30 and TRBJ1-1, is SQTIHQWPATLVQPVGSPLSLECTVEGTSNPNLYWYRQAAGRGLQLLFYSVGIGQISSEVPQNLSASRPQDRQFILSSKKLLLSDSGFYLCAWSLTRDTEAFFGQGTRLTVV.

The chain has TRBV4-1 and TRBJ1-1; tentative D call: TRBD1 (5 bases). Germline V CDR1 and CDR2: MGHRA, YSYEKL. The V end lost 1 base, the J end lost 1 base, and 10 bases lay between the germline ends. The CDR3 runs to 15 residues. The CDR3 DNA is TGCGCCAGCAGCCAAGGGGGCCACGGGAACACTGAAGCTTTCTTT. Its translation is CASSQGGHGNTEAFF.

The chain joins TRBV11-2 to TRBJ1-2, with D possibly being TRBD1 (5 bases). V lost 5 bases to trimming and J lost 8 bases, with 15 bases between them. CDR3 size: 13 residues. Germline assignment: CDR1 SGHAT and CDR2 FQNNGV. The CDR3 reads CASSPAGPSGYTF. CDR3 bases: TGTGCCAGCAGCCCGGCGGGACCAAGCGGCTACACCTTC.

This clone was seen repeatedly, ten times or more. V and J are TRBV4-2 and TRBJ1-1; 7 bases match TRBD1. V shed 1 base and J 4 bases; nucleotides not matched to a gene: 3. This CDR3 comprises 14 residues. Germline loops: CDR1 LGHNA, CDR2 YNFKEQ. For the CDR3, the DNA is TGTGCCAGCAGCCAAGGGGACAGTCGCACTGAAGCTTTCTTT. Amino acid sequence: CASSQGDSRTEAFF.

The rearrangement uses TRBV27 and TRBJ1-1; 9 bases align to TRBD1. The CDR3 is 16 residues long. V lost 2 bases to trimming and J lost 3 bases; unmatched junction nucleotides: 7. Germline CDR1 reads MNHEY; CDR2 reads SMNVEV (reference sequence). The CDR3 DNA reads TGTGCCAGCAGTTTAGTCGGACAGGGGTGGGACACTGAAGCTTTCTTT. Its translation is CASSLVGQGWDTEAFF.

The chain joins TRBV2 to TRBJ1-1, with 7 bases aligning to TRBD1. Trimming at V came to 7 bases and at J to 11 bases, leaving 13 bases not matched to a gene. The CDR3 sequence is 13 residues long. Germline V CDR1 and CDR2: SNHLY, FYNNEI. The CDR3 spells CASTDLTGALAFF. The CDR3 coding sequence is TGTGCCAGCACTGACCTCACAGGGGCGCTGGCTTTCTTT.

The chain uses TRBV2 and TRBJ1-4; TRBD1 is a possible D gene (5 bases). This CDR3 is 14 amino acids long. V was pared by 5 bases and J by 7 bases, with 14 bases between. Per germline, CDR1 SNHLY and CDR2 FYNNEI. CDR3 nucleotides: TGTGCCAGCAGTTCACAGGTGGAGGGTGAAAAACTGTTTTTT. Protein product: CASSSQVEGEKLFF. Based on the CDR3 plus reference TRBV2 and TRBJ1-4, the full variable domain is EPEVTQTPSHQVTQMGQEVILRCVPISNHLYFYWYRQILGQKVEFLVSFYNNEISEKSEIFDDQFSVERPDGSNFTLKIRSTKLEDSAMYFCASSSQVEGEKLFFGSGTQLSVL.

CDR3 amino acids: CASSVQSNQPQHF. The CDR3, as DNA: TGTGCCAGCAGTGTTCAAAGCAATCAGCCCCAGCATTTT. The J gene is TRBJ1-5, the V gene TRBV2; D gene unclear. V dropped 4 bases and J dropped 1 base, with 5 bases sitting between them. The CDR3 is made up of 13 amino acids. Germline V gene data show CDR1 as SNHLY and CDR2 as FYNNEI.